This T cell receptor (beta chain) was sequenced during a study of cytomegalovirus exposure and HLA in healthy donors. General study findings and limits: It was reported that the classifier diagnosed cytomegalovirus status with high specificity and sensitivity in both the original and validation cohorts.

Measured with immunoSEQ multiplex PCR; TCRdb has only the in-frame clones, and not every one. This table holds 150,000 to 200,000 clones, over 80% found once. V was shortened by 4 bases and J by 1 base, with 7 bases between the two germline ends. CDR3 length: 13 amino acids. Per germline, CDR1 ENHRY and CDR2 SYGVKD. With respect to this clone: Its antigen remains unidentified.

The clonotype originates from a man in his thirties or forties in good health and CMV-seropositive. This sequence joins TRBV10-3 and TRBJ1-1; possibly TRBD1 for D (5 bases). Sequences were obtained from PBMCs. The CDR3 spells CAISGQSNTEAFF. The DNA of the CDR3 is TGTGCCATCAGTGGACAGTCGAACACTGAAGCTTTCTTT.